The 8 T cell receptor beta chains presented below share a single source sample, sequenced in a study of blood T cell repertoires in COVID-19. Profiling relied on immunoSEQ multiplex PCR, and the TCRdb table lists in-frame clones only, not all of them. The top ten hold roughly an eighth of the sample, which has about 130,000 clones, 70% to 85% seen once. Sequenced material: peripheral blood. All receptors derive from a woman aged 60-75 years with acute or convalescent COVID-19.

The chain joins TRBV5-4 to TRBJ2-7, with 7 bases aligning to TRBD2. The trim removed 0 bases at V and 5 bases at J, leaving 8 bases unmatched. The germline CDR1 and CDR2 sequences are SGHNT and YYREEE (reference sequence). CDR3 length: 15 amino acids. CDR3 sequence: CASSLGGGAGHEQYF. As DNA, the CDR3 is TGTGCCAGCAGCTTGGGGGGAGGGGCGGGACACGAGCAGTACTTC.

Regarding this clone: The same CDR3 arises from other DNA sequences in this sample as well. The chain employs TRBV6-5 and TRBJ1-6; 7 bases are a match to TRBD1. The ends lost 6 bases at V and 7 bases at J; junction bases unmatched: 6. CDR3 length: 14 residues. The germline V gene has CDR1 MNHEY and CDR2 SVGAGI. The DNA of the CDR3 is TGTGCCAGCAGGCCAGGGGGTCAGAATTCACCCCTCCACTTT. Encoded protein: CASRPGGQNSPLHF.

This clone was picked up a small number of times. The chain uses TRBV7-8 and TRBJ2-5; D not certain. This CDR3 has 14 residues. V lost 4 bases to trimming and J lost 5 bases, with 14 bases between them. CDR1 SGHVS and CDR2 FQNEAQ come from the germline V gene. The CDR3 loop is CASSSNQREETQYF. The CDR3, as DNA: TGTGCCAGCAGCTCAAATCAGCGAGAGGAGACCCAGTACTTC.

The gene calls are TRBV4-2 and TRBJ2-2; D is possibly TRBD2 (5 bases). The CDR3 is made up of 16 amino acids. Germline CDR1 and CDR2: LGHNA and YNFKEQ. V was trimmed by 4 bases and J by 0 bases, leaving 12 bases between them. In DNA, the CDR3 is TGTGCCAGCAGCCCTAATTACGGGGCGAACACCGGGGAGCTGTTTTTT. Translated: CASSPNYGANTGELFF.

The chain employs TRBV30 and TRBJ1-2; 8 nucleotides match TRBD1. This CDR3 comprises 18 residues. Germline assignment: CDR1 GTSNPN and CDR2 SVGIG (reference sequence). After removal of 3 bases from V and 2 bases from J, the junction contained 17 bases not matched to a gene. In DNA, the CDR3 is TGTGCCTGGAGGGTAAAGCCCTGGACAGGGAAGTCGAACTATGGCTACACCTTC. It translates to CAWRVKPWTGKSNYGYTF.

The rearrangement joins TRBV6-6 to TRBJ2-5; 7 bases are a match to TRBD1. Germline V lookup: CDR1 MNHNY, CDR2 SVGAGI (reference sequence). V lost 4 bases, J lost 2 bases, and 10 bases stayed unmatched. The CDR3 sequence is 16 residues long. DNA for the CDR3: TGTGCCAGCAGTTTTTCGAGGACAGGCCCTCAAGAGACCCAGTACTTC. Translation gives CASSFSRTGPQETQYF.

This clone was recorded only once. The genes are TRBV27 and TRBJ1-2, with 12 positions matching TRBD1. This CDR3 is built from 14 residues. Germline assignment: CDR1 MNHEY and CDR2 SMNVEV (reference sequence). The J segment lost 7 bases and the V segment lost 5 bases, leaving 5 bases of the junction unmatched. DNA for the CDR3: TGTGCCAGCAGTCCGGGACAGGGGGCTTCTGGCTACACCTTC. Translated, it gives CASSPGQGASGYTF.

The chain carries TRBV12-3 or TRBV12-4 and TRBJ2-1; unclear D gene. With 5 bases removed from V and 3 bases from J, the gap between germline ends came to 5 bases. The CDR3 runs to 12 residues. CDR3 nucleotide sequence: TGTGCCAGCAGTAACAGCTACAATGAGCAGTTCTTC. This sequence encodes CASSNSYNEQFF.